A single sample gave rise to the 25 T cell receptor beta chains below, sequenced in a study of blood T cell repertoires in COVID-19. Sequenced by immunoSEQ multiplex PCR; TCRdb stores in-frame clones only, minus some. The top ten hold 4.3% of the sample, which has under 150,000 clones, roughly 85% seen once. Sequencing used peripheral blood. These TCRs come from a human donor in a cohort sampled during active COVID-19.

The V and J genes are TRBV9 and TRBJ2-1; 7 bases line up with TRBD2. The CDR3 is made up of 16 amino acids. The germline V gene has CDR1 SGDLS and CDR2 YYNGEE. After removal of 0 bases from V and 6 bases from J, the junction contained 9 bases not matched to a gene. CDR3 DNA: TGTGCCAGCAGCGTAGTTAGTGGGGGAGGGTCCAATGAGCAGTTCTTC. Translation: CASSVVSGGGSNEQFF.

The chain employs TRBV4-1 and TRBJ1-2; TRBD1 is a possible D gene (5 bases). Germline-derived CDR1 and CDR2 are MGHRA and YSYEKL. The CDR3 is 14 residues long. Trimming took 7 bases from V and 4 from J, leaving 16 bases between them. CDR3 amino acids: CASTSRVEGYGYTF. CDR3 bases: TGCGCCAGCACCAGCAGGGTGGAAGGCTATGGCTACACCTTC.

V is TRBV15 and J is TRBJ1-1; D not resolved. CDR1 LNHNV and CDR2 YYDKDF come from the germline V gene (reference sequence). The CDR3 runs 13 residues. V was pared by 4 bases and J by 7 bases, with 13 bases between. CDR3: CATSMTRVGEAFF. The CDR3 DNA sequence: TGTGCCACCAGCATGACCCGGGTTGGTGAAGCTTTCTTT.

The V and J genes are TRBV6-6 and TRBJ2-1; 10 bases are shared with TRBD2. CDR3 length equals 15 residues. Germline V gene data show CDR1 as MNHNY and CDR2 as SVGAGI (reference sequence). V lost 6 bases to trimming and J lost 0 bases; unmatched junction nucleotides: 2. CDR3 protein: CASRPSGSSYNEQFF. The CDR3 nucleotides are TGTGCCAGCAGGCCTAGCGGGAGCTCCTACAATGAGCAGTTCTTC.

The rearrangement uses TRBV7-6 and TRBJ2-1; the D gene is possibly TRBD1 (6 bases). The CDR3 totals 16 residues. Germline V gene sequence: CDR1 SGHVS, CDR2 FNYEAQ. V lost 1 base and J 0 bases, leaving 10 bases between the germline ends. CDR3 region: CASSLVGASSYNEQFF. CDR3 bases: TGTGCCAGCAGCTTAGTGGGGGCTAGCTCCTACAATGAGCAGTTCTTC.

The rearrangement links TRBV5-1 to TRBJ1-2; D ambiguous. The CDR3 spans 13 residues. V lost 2 bases to trimming and J lost 2 bases, with 7 bases between them. Per the germline V gene, CDR1 is SGHRS and CDR2 is YFSETQ. In DNA, the CDR3 is TGCGCCAGCAGCTTTCTGAGGAACTATGGCTACACCTTC. Its translation is CASSFLRNYGYTF.

The chain is built from TRBV9 and TRBJ1-2, with a possible D match to TRBD1 (5 bases). The CDR3 has 13 amino acids. Looked up from germline, CDR1 is SGDLS and CDR2 is YYNGEE. V lost 3 bases, J lost 4 bases, and 10 bases lay in between. The CDR3 nucleotides read TGTGCCAGCAGCGCAGGGACTGTCTATGGCTACACCTTC. Translation: CASSAGTVYGYTF.

This clone was observed many times. This chain uses TRBV7-9 with TRBJ2-1, with a tentative D call TRBD1 (6 bases). Trimming removed 5 bases from V and 7 bases from J, with 18 bases in between. CDR1 and CDR2 (germline): SEHNR, FQNEAQ (reference sequence). The CDR3 sequence is 15 residues long. The CDR3 is CASSTRQASWNEQFF. The CDR3 DNA sequence: TGTGCCAGCAGCACCAGACAGGCCTCTTGGAATGAGCAGTTCTTC.

The rearrangement links TRBV15 to TRBJ1-2; TRBD1 aligns across 10 bases. Germline-derived CDR1 and CDR2 are LNHNV and YYDKDF (reference sequence). The J segment lost 5 bases and the V segment lost 4 bases, leaving 13 bases of the junction unmatched. CDR3 length equals 17 residues. The CDR3 reads CATSKGGTGESVYGYTF. CDR3 bases: TGTGCCACCAGCAAGGGGGGGACAGGGGAGAGTGTTTATGGCTACACCTTC.

The rearrangement uses TRBV6-5 and TRBJ2-7; tentatively, D is TRBD1 (5 bases). The V gene lost 7 bases and the J gene lost 0 bases, with 10 bases spanning the gap. The CDR3 totals 13 residues. The germline V gene has CDR1 MNHEY and CDR2 SVGAGI. The CDR3 sequence is CASTSGPSYEQYV. CDR3 bases: TGTGCCAGCACTTCAGGGCCCTCCTACGAGCAGTACGTC.

The V and J genes are TRBV27 and TRBJ2-3, with 10 bases identical to TRBD2. Germline CDR1 is MNHEY and CDR2 is SMNVEV (reference sequence). CDR3 length: 16 amino acids. The V gene end was trimmed by 4 bases and the J gene end by 3 bases; junction bases not matched to a gene: 7. The CDR3 coding sequence is TGTGCCAGCAGTTCCCCCCGGACTAGCGGTACAGATACGCAGTATTTT. Translation gives CASSSPRTSGTDTQYF.

V and J are TRBV20-1 and TRBJ1-2; D gene unclear. Trimming pared 0 bases from V and 9 bases from J, leaving 8 bases between. The CDR3 has 11 residues. The germline gives CDR1 DFQATT, CDR2 SNEGSKA (reference sequence). The CDR3 region is CSAREQLSYTF. The CDR3 DNA reads TGCAGTGCTAGAGAACAGTTAAGCTACACCTTC.

The chain joins TRBV7-9 to TRBJ1-2; no clear D. The CDR3 is 13 amino acids. Germline CDR1 is SEHNR and CDR2 is FQNEAQ (reference sequence). Trimming took off 0 bases at V and 5 bases at J, with 7 bases between the two ends. In nucleotides, the CDR3 is TGTGCCAGCAGCTTAGCGAGGCCTTATGGCTACACCTTC. It translates to CASSLARPYGYTF.

The J gene is TRBJ2-2, the V gene TRBV10-2, with TRBD2 identical over 11 bases. V shed 0 bases and J 1 base; nucleotides not matched to a gene: 1. The CDR3 totals 17 residues. Germline V gene data show CDR1 as WSHSY and CDR2 as SAAADI. CDR3 nucleotides: TGCGCCAGCAGTGAGTCGGGACTAGCGGTGAACACCGGGGAGCTGTTTTTT. It codes for CASSESGLAVNTGELFF.

The chain employs TRBV6-1 and TRBJ2-5; 8 bases map to TRBD1. Germline CDR1 and CDR2: MNHNS and SASEGT. After removal of 2 bases from V and 5 bases from J, the junction contained 7 bases not matched to a gene. The length of the CDR3 is 15 residues. CDR3 bases: TGTGCCAGCAGTGAACAAGACAGGGGCGGCGAGACCCAGTACTTC. It is translated as CASSEQDRGGETQYF.

The genes are TRBV11-2 and TRBJ2-5; 14 positions match TRBD2. This CDR3 spans 16 amino acids. V was pared by 1 base and J by 5 bases, with 3 bases of the junction left unmatched. Germline CDR1 reads SGHAT; CDR2 reads FQNNGV. The CDR3 sequence is CASSLGTSGGYETQYF. The CDR3 DNA reads as TGTGCCAGCAGCTTAGGGACTAGCGGGGGGTATGAGACCCAGTACTTC.

The V call is TRBV7-8, the J call TRBJ1-3, with D possibly TRBD1 on 6 matching bases. Trimming pared 8 bases from V and 0 bases from J, leaving 14 bases between. The V gene's germline CDR1 is SGHVS and CDR2 FQNEAQ. The CDR3 contains 15 residues. The CDR3 loop is CASSRNRASGNTIYF. Here the CDR3 DNA reads TGTGCCAGCTCCAGGAACAGGGCCTCTGGAAACACCATATATTTT. Variable domain in full (rest from reference TRBV7-8 and TRBJ1-3): GAGVSQSPRYKVAKRGQDVALRCDPISGHVSLFWYQQALGQGPEFLTYFQNEAQLDKSGLPSDRFFAERPEGSVSTLKIQRTQQEDSAVYLCASSRNRASGNTIYFGEGSWLTVV.

The chain links TRBV6-1 to TRBJ1-5, with 12 bases that match TRBD1. The CDR3 runs 16 residues. V shed 2 bases and J 6 bases; nucleotides not matched to a gene: 5. Germline CDR1 and CDR2: MNHNS and SASEGT. CDR3 region: CASSETGQGAGQPQHF. As DNA, the CDR3 is TGTGCCAGCAGTGAAACGGGACAGGGGGCGGGTCAGCCCCAGCATTTT.

The chain links TRBV3-1 (or the pseudogene TRBV3-2) to TRBJ2-3; 16 nucleotides line up with TRBD2. Germline V gene data show CDR1 as LGHDT and CDR2 as YNNKEL (reference sequence). This CDR3 is built from 18 residues. The V gene end was trimmed by 4 bases and the J gene end by 0 bases; junction bases not matched to a gene: 4. The CDR3 DNA reads TGTGCCAGCAGCCCGGGACTAGCGGGGGGGACTAGCACAGATACGCAGTATTTT. It is translated as CASSPGLAGGTSTDTQYF.

The J gene is TRBJ2-3, the V gene TRBV6-4, with D maybe TRBD2 (5 bases). The germline V gene has CDR1 MRHNA and CDR2 SNTAGT. The CDR3 contains 13 residues. The CDR3 DNA is TGTGCTAGTTCCATGGACTTCACAGATACGCAGTATTTT. Amino acids: CASSMDFTDTQYF.

This rearrangement joins TRBV5-1 to TRBJ2-1; 8 nucleotides align to TRBD2. The V and J ends lost 0 bases and 2 bases, in that order; junction bases with no gene match: 10. Germline V gene sequence: CDR1 SGHRS, CDR2 YFSETQ. This CDR3 has 18 residues. The CDR3 DNA reads as TGCGCCAGCAGCTTGGCCGTATTACGGGGGGGTACCTACAATGAGCAGTTCTTC. It specifies CASSLAVLRGGTYNEQFF.

The CDR3 sequence: CASSERQDNEQFF. For the CDR3, the DNA is TGTGCCAGCAGTGAACGGCAGGACAATGAGCAGTTCTTC. The chain carries TRBV2 and TRBJ2-1; D is unclear. The CDR3 loop spans 13 amino acids. Trimming removed 2 bases at V and 5 bases at J, with 7 bases between. Germline V gene lookup returns CDR1 SNHLY and CDR2 FYNNEI.

This clone was picked up one time. V and J are TRBV6-1 and TRBJ2-4; 9 positions agree with TRBD1. Germline CDR1 and CDR2: MNHNS and SASEGT. The CDR3 spans 15 residues. The V segment lost 1 base and the J segment 6 bases; nucleotides outside the gene matches: 4. The CDR3 bases are TGTGCCAGCAGTGAAGAGGGGACAGGGTTAAACATTCAGTACTTC. Protein product: CASSEEGTGLNIQYF.

This chain links TRBV7-3 with TRBJ2-2, with 7 nucleotides matching TRBD1. The V segment lost 5 bases and the J segment 5 bases; nucleotides outside the gene matches: 8. This CDR3 has 15 residues. The germline CDR1 and CDR2 sequences are SGHTA and FQGTGA. The CDR3 is CASSDPTGITGELFF. The CDR3 DNA is TGTGCCAGCAGCGACCCGACAGGGATAACCGGGGAGCTGTTTTTT.

This chain connects TRBV12-2 to TRBJ2-7; TRBD1 is taken as the D call from the table, unchecked against the DNA. TRBV12-2 is a documented pseudogene. The CDR3 covers 16 residues. CDR3 loop: CASYEGTGTLPYEQYV. In DNA, the CDR3 is TGTGCAAGTTACGAGGGGACCGGGACACTGCCTTACGAGCAGTACGTC.